This T cell receptor beta chain was captured in a study of shared clonotypes between healthy human individuals. About the research overall: Used for every donor were three CD4 naive, three CD4 memory, two CD8 naive and one CD8 memory plate. Study-level points and caveats: In general, naive subsets displayed greater estimated richness than memory subsets did. Some naive CD4 clonotypes, roughly 5%, turned up in common across several donors.

Profiled with immunoSEQ multiplex PCR; TCRdb holds only in-frame clones, not every one. Seen here are about 610,000 clones, about 96% observed once, and the top ten hold roughly 0.055%. The V gene lost 6 bases and the J gene lost 0 bases, with 11 bases spanning the gap. Germline V gene sequence: CDR1 WNHNN, CDR2 SYGVQD (reference sequence). The CDR3 length is 14 residues. A split of CD4+ cells into CD45RA+ naive and CD45RA-negative memory subsets was performed. As for this clone: Its antigen is as yet unknown.

The chain uses TRBV10-1 and TRBJ2-5; no reliable D call. Sequenced: naive CD4+ T cells sorted from blood. Subset given: CD45RA+ positively selected. This TCR was sampled from a woman aged 25-40 years in good health. CDR3 coding DNA: TGCGCCAGCAGCCCGCAGGCCAACCAAGAGACCCAGTACTTC. This encodes CASSPQANQETQYF.